This is a list of T cell receptor beta chains from one sample in a study of shared clonotypes between healthy human individuals. Some clones are missing from TCRdb's copy, which holds only in-frame ones; the method was immunoSEQ multiplex PCR. The profile shows around 1,000,000 clones, 60% to 80% of them singletons. Sequenced input: memory CD4+ T cells from PBMCs. These TCRs come from a man between 18 and 29 years old in good health. Some clones in this sample may be carry-over from other donors' samples. The CDR3 runs from the conserved cysteine through the conserved F or W. The order of the fields is D gene, J gene, V gene, clone size, CDR3 protein, CDR3 DNA. The D gene is left open where the match is weak. Only some rows state a clone size, as once, few, many or a class for expanded clones.

>TRBD2|TRBJ2-5|TRBV14|.
CASSQYSGGGETQYF
TGTGCCAGCAGCCAATACAGCGGCGGGGGAGAGACCCAGTACTTC
>.|TRBJ2-1|TRBV10-1|.
CASSLTRGLYNEQFF
TGCGCCAGCAGCCTGACTAGAGGTCTCTACAATGAGCAGTTCTTC
>TRBD1|TRBJ1-5|TRBV6-1|.
CASSEAMDRGWHF
TGTGCCAGCAGTGAAGCTATGGACAGGGGTTGGCATTTT
>.|TRBJ2-2|TRBV7-3|.
CASSLTGELFF
TGTGCCAGCAGCTTGACCGGGGAGCTGTTTTTT
>.|TRBJ1-2|TRBV6-1|.
CASSDRGLNYGYTF
TGTGCCAGCAGTGACCGGGGACTGAACTATGGCTACACCTTC
>.|TRBJ2-1|TRBV28|.
CASSLMLGEQFF
TGTGCCAGCAGTTTAATGTTGGGGGAGCAGTTCTTC
>TRBD1|TRBJ1-1|TRBV5-5|.
CASSWAQGTEAFF
TGTGCCAGCAGCTGGGCACAGGGGACAGAAGCTTTCTTT
>TRBD2|TRBJ2-1|TRBV9|few
CASSANSGRSGGEQFF
TGTGCCAGCAGCGCAAATAGCGGGAGGTCAGGGGGTGAGCAGTTCTTC
>.|TRBJ2-1|TRBV28|.
CASSSTRKVNEQFF
TGTGCCAGCAGTAGTACTAGAAAAGTCAATGAGCAGTTCTTC
>TRBD1|TRBJ1-2|TRBV18|.
CASSPEGGVYGYTF
TGTGCCAGCTCACCGGAAGGGGGCGTCTATGGCTACACCTTC
>.|TRBJ2-2|TRBV7-6|.
CASSLAGGVNTGELFF
TGTGCCAGCAGCTTAGCCGGGGGTGTGAACACCGGGGAGCTGTTTTTT
>TRBD1|TRBJ1-1|TRBV10-3|.
CAISDPGQGTEAFF
TGTGCCATCAGTGACCCTGGACAGGGCACTGAAGCTTTCTTT
>TRBD2|TRBJ2-7|TRBV2|.
CASSGIRVTSGSYEQYF
TGTGCCAGCAGTGGTATTCGTGTGACTAGCGGCTCCTACGAGCAGTACTTC
>.|TRBJ1-2|TRBV2|.
CASSPSTANYGYTF
TGTGCCAGCAGTCCTTCGACAGCTAACTATGGCTACACCTTC
>TRBD2|TRBJ2-7|TRBV28|.
CASSSQTSGGGEQYF
TGTGCCAGCAGTTCCCAGACTAGCGGAGGGGGAGAGCAGTACTTC
>TRBD2|TRBJ2-5|TRBV7-2|few
CASSPNGGLAGTQYF
TGTGCCAGCAGCCCCAACGGAGGACTAGCAGGAACCCAGTACTTC
>TRBD1|TRBJ1-1|TRBV5-1|.
CASSLGAQGAEAFF
TGCGCCAGCAGCTTGGGTGCTCAGGGGGCTGAAGCTTTCTTT
>TRBD2|TRBJ2-2|TRBV5-1|.
CASSIFSTSGRTGELFF
TGCGCCAGCAGCATTTTCTCGACTAGCGGGAGGACCGGGGAGCTGTTTTTT
>.|TRBJ2-2|TRBV13|few
CASSSTTGNTGELFF
TGTGCCAGCAGCTCTACGACAGGGAACACCGGGGAGCTGTTTTTT
>TRBD2|TRBJ2-5|TRBV5-1|.
CASSYTKTPGTSQETQYF
TGCGCCAGCAGCTACACAAAGACCCCCGGGACTAGTCAAGAGACCCAGTACTTC
>.|TRBJ1-2|TRBV6-1|.
CASSGTNRWEANYGYTF
TGTGCCAGCAGTGGCACAAACCGGTGGGAAGCGAACTATGGCTACACCTTC
>TRBD1|TRBJ1-2|TRBV4-3|.
CASSQADRAHGYTF
TGCGCCAGCAGCCAAGCGGACAGGGCGCATGGCTACACCTTC
>.|TRBJ1-4|TRBV5-1|.
CASNTGTGDFANEKLFF
TGCGCCAGCAATACCGGGACTGGGGACTTTGCTAATGAAAAACTGTTTTTT
>TRBD2|TRBJ2-1|TRBV15|.
CATSREGLAGNEQFF
TGTGCCACCAGCAGAGAGGGACTAGCAGGCAATGAGCAGTTCTTC
>TRBD1|TRBJ1-3|TRBV7-9|.
CASSRQGVNTIYF
TGTGCCAGCAGCCGACAGGGGGTGAACACCATATATTTT
>.|TRBJ1-4|TRBV6-5|few
CASSNYGPLREKLFF
TGTGCCAGCAGTAACTACGGGCCACTTCGTGAAAAACTGTTTTTT
>.|TRBJ2-3|TRBV5-1|.
CASSLELMGGKGATDTQYF
TGCGCCAGCAGCTTGGAGCTAATGGGAGGGAAGGGGGCAACAGATACGCAGTATTTT
>.|TRBJ1-2|TRBV2|.
CASKETGIRYGYTF
TGTGCCAGCAAAGAAACGGGCATCCGCTATGGCTACACCTTC
>.|TRBJ2-1|TRBV28|once
CASSWSGDREQFF
TGTGCCAGCAGTTGGTCAGGGGATCGGGAGCAGTTCTTC
>.|TRBJ1-1|TRBV5-4|.
CASTRQGGQVGRGTEAFF
TGTGCCAGCACTAGACAAGGGGGTCAGGTGGGGCGAGGGACTGAAGCTTTCTTT
>.|TRBJ1-2|TRBV9|few
CASSVDANYGYTF
TGTGCCAGCAGCGTAGACGCTAACTATGGCTACACCTTC
>.|TRBJ1-4|TRBV6-5|.
CASSYWGGNEKLFF
TGTGCCAGCAGTTATTGGGGCGGTAATGAAAAACTGTTTTTT
>.|TRBJ1-3|TRBV14|.
CASSQDIYGQHSGNTIYF
TGTGCCAGCAGCCAAGATATTTACGGACAGCACTCTGGAAACACCATATATTTT
>.|TRBJ1-6|TRBV5-4|.
CASRAAGVVGSPLHF
TGTGCCAGCAGGGCAGCAGGGGTTGTCGGTTCACCCCTCCACTTT
>.|TRBJ2-6|TRBV18|.
CASSPPGFGANVLTF
TGTGCCAGCTCACCACCGGGGTTTGGGGCCAACGTCCTGACTTTC
>.|TRBJ1-1|TRBV21-1|.
CASSKIGQGNRNTEAFF
TGTGCCAGCAGCAAAATAGGACAGGGGAATCGGAACACTGAAGCTTTCTTT
>.|TRBJ1-1|TRBV11-1|.
CASSLEGSEAFF
TGTGCCAGCAGCTTGGAGGGAAGTGAAGCTTTCTTT
>.|TRBJ2-5|TRBV19|.
CASSLAHAEGTQYF
TGTGCCAGTAGTCTGGCACACGCTGAAGGGACCCAGTACTTC
>.|TRBJ2-5|TRBV21-1|.
CASSALGLSGRDYSRETQYF
TGTGCCAGCAGCGCCCTAGGGCTCAGCGGGAGGGATTATTCAAGGGAGACCCAGTACTTC
>TRBD2|TRBJ2-2|TRBV10-3|.
CATELAGGLGTGELFF
TGTGCCACTGAACTAGCGGGAGGACTAGGCACCGGGGAGCTGTTTTTT